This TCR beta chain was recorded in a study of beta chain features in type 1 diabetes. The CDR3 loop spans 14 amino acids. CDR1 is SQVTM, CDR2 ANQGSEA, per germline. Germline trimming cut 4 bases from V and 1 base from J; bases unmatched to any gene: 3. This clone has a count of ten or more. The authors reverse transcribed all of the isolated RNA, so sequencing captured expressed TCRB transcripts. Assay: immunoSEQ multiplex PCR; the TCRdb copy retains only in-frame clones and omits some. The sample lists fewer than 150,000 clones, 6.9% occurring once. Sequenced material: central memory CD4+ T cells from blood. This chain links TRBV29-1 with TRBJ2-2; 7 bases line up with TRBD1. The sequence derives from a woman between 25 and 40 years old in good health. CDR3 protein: CSVAWDRNTGELFF. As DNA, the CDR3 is TGCAGCGTTGCCTGGGACAGGAACACCGGGGAGCTGTTTTTT.